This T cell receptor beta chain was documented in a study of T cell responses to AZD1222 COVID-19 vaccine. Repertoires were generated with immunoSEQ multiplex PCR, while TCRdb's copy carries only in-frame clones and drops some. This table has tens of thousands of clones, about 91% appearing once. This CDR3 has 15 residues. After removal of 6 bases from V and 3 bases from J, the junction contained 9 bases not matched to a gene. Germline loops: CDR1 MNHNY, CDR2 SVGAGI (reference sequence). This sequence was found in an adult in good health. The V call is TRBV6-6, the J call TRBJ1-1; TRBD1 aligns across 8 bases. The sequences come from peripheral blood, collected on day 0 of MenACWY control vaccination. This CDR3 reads CASRTSTGAHTEAFF. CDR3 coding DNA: TGTGCCAGCAGAACCTCGACAGGGGCGCACACTGAAGCTTTCTTT.